This T cell receptor (beta chain) stems from a study of CD8 T cells in ankylosing spondylitis. Points from the study as a whole: Relatively scarce in peripheral blood, disease-linked clones were CD8+. A motif of eight or nine highly homologous TCR beta variants was seen as apparently characteristic of ankylosing spondylitis blood.

Trimming shortened V by 7 bases and J by 4 bases, and 16 bases separated the two germline ends. Germline values: CDR1 SGHVS, CDR2 FNYEAQ. This CDR3 spans 14 amino acids. This clonotype has a count of ten or more. Its specificity is not known. One entry per CDR3 protein results from TCRdb running MiXCR on the 5' RACE reads. The table lists 85,000 to 100,000 distinct CDR3 sequences, almost 8.5% of them singletons. This receptor was obtained from a male donor with ankylosing spondylitis or in good health (not recorded which). This chain joins TRBV7-6 and TRBJ1-1; tentative D call: TRBD1 (6 bases). Source material: blood, either unsorted or a sorted T cell fraction (not recorded which). The CDR3 region has the DNA TGTGCCAGCACTTCCAGCAAGGGGGTCACTGAAGCTTTCTTT. It is translated as CASTSSKGVTEAFF.